These 30 T cell receptor beta chains were all obtained from the same sample, sequenced in a study of blood T cell repertoires in COVID-19. TCRdb keeps only in-frame clones here, not all; method: immunoSEQ multiplex PCR. Found here are some 150,000 clones, around four fifths of them singletons; the top ten hold nearly 3%. Sequencing was performed on peripheral blood. These receptors were obtained from a woman aged 40 to 50 with active or convalescent COVID-19.

The chain joins TRBV6-5 to TRBJ1-2; tentative D call: TRBD1 (5 bases). Per the germline V gene, CDR1 is MNHEY and CDR2 is SVGAGI. V dropped 3 bases and J dropped 4 bases, with 15 bases sitting between them. The CDR3 loop spans 15 amino acids. The CDR3 sequence is CASSYGQGAGYGYTF. The CDR3 nucleotides read TGTGCCAGCAGTTATGGTCAGGGCGCTGGCTATGGCTACACCTTC.

The J gene is TRBJ1-5, the V gene TRBV28; D perhaps matches TRBD1 (5 bases). The CDR3 has 13 residues. Between the trimmed V and J ends, which lost 2 bases and 5 bases, there was a span of 7 bases. Germline V gene lookup returns CDR1 MDHEN and CDR2 SYDVKM. CDR3 residues: CASSLTGYQPQHF. The CDR3 DNA reads as TGTGCCAGCAGTTTAACAGGTTATCAGCCCCAGCATTTT.

The chain recombines TRBV19 with TRBJ2-6, with TRBD2 matching over 13 bases. CDR3 length: 20 residues. The germline gives CDR1 LNHDA, CDR2 SQIVND (reference sequence). The V and J ends lost 6 bases and 5 bases, in that order; junction bases with no gene match: 16. CDR3 residues: CASRNGSGLAGAWWANVLTF. The CDR3 nucleotides read TGTGCCAGTAGGAATGGATCCGGACTAGCGGGAGCATGGTGGGCCAACGTCCTGACTTTC.

This clone showed up just a few times. CDR3 nucleotide sequence: TGTGCCACCAGTGAAGGCACAGGGGGGACAGAAGAGACCCAGTACTTC. It translates to CATSEGTGGTEETQYF. The rearrangement links TRBV24-1 to TRBJ2-5; the match to TRBD1 covers 8 bases. CDR3 length: 16 amino acids. J lost 3 bases, V lost 4 bases, and 9 bases had no gene match. Germline CDR1 KGHDR, CDR2 SFDVKD.

The J gene is TRBJ1-3, the V gene TRBV5-6, with D perhaps TRBD1 (6 bases). This CDR3 has 13 residues. Germline CDR1 reads SGHDT; CDR2 reads YYEEEE. Trimming cost V 0 bases and J 7 bases, with 8 bases left between them. The CDR3 reads CASSLDRENTIYF. CDR3 coding DNA: TGTGCCAGCAGCTTGGACAGGGAGAACACCATATATTTT.

The J gene is TRBJ1-2, the V gene TRBV10-3; no reliable D call. V lost 11 bases to trimming and J lost 2 bases, with 18 bases between them. The germline V gene has CDR1 ENHRY and CDR2 SYGVKD. The CDR3 is made up of 14 amino acids. The CDR3 reads CACQRAENNYGYTF. The CDR3, as DNA: TGTGCCTGCCAGAGGGCGGAAAACAACTATGGCTACACCTTC.

V usage is TRBV5-4 and J usage is TRBJ2-3; TRBD2 agrees at 7 bases. The CDR3 consists of 13 residues. V was clipped by 0 bases and J by 5 bases; unmatched bases: 0. Germline lookup yields CDR1 SGHNT and CDR2 YYREEE (reference sequence). CDR3 region: CASSLAGGDTQYF. The CDR3 DNA follows: TGTGCCAGCAGCTTGGCGGGGGGAGATACGCAGTATTTT.

This clone occurred once. The rearrangement joins TRBV27 to TRBJ1-2; possible D gene TRBD1, 5 bases. CDR1 and CDR2 from the germline V gene are MNHEY and SMNVEV (reference sequence). This CDR3 has 13 residues. The germline V and J ends were trimmed by 3 bases and 6 bases, with 11 bases remaining between them. CDR3 bases: TGTGCCAGCAGTTTGGCAGGGTCGGATGGCTACACCTTC. Amino acid sequence: CASSLAGSDGYTF.

This rearrangement joins TRBV7-9 to TRBJ2-3; 9 bases are shared with TRBD2. Losses at the gene ends were 1 base for V and 4 bases for J; bases not matched to a gene: 12. The CDR3 is 18 amino acids. Per germline, CDR1 SEHNR and CDR2 FQNEAQ (reference sequence). The CDR3 coding sequence is TGTGCCAGCAGCTTAGTGACTAGCGGACACCGGGGGGCAGATACGCAGTATTTT. Residues: CASSLVTSGHRGADTQYF.

The CDR3 region has the DNA TGTGCCAGCAGCCCTTTTAGCGGGGAACAGGGGGAGACCCAGTACTTC. As protein: CASSPFSGEQGETQYF. V gene TRBV3-1 (or the pseudogene TRBV3-2) combines with J gene TRBJ2-5, with TRBD2 as a possible D gene (8 bases). The CDR3 runs to 16 residues. Germline V CDR1 and CDR2: LGHDT, YNNKEL (reference sequence). V shed 4 bases and J shed 5 bases, with 20 bases lying between them.

The chain uses TRBV3-1 (or the pseudogene TRBV3-2) and TRBJ2-3; TRBD2 is a possible D gene (5 bases). Germline loops: CDR1 LGHDT, CDR2 YNNKEL (reference sequence). The CDR3 length is 15 residues. Trimming took off 6 bases at V and 1 base at J, with 14 bases between the two ends. The CDR3 DNA follows: TGTGCCAGCAGTCTCTGGGGAGAAGGCACAGATACGCAGTATTTT. Amino acid sequence: CASSLWGEGTDTQYF.

V usage is TRBV5-4 and J usage is TRBJ2-1; tentative D call: TRBD2 (5 bases). V shed 3 bases and J shed 0 bases, with 13 bases lying between them. This CDR3 is 16 amino acids long. The germline CDR1 and CDR2 sequences are SGHNT and YYREEE (reference sequence). The CDR3 loop is CASSSADGISYNEQFF. Here the CDR3 DNA reads TGTGCCAGCAGCTCGGCGGACGGGATCTCCTACAATGAGCAGTTCTTC.

CDR3 protein: CAWTRANTGELFF. In nucleotides, the CDR3 is TGTGCCTGGACCAGGGCTAACACCGGGGAGCTGTTTTTT. The chain has TRBV30 and TRBJ2-2; perhaps TRBD1 as D (5 bases). The germline V and J ends were trimmed by 4 bases and 2 bases, with 8 bases remaining between them. This CDR3 is 13 amino acids long. The germline CDR1 and CDR2 sequences are GTSNPN and SVGIG (reference sequence).

Here the CDR3 reads CASSFGPRDSNQPQHF. CDR3 DNA: TGTGCCAGCAGTTTTGGTCCGAGAGATAGCAATCAGCCCCAGCATTTT. The V and J genes are TRBV28 and TRBJ1-5; D not certain. CDR1 and CDR2 (germline): MDHEN, SYDVKM. The CDR3 is 16 amino acids. V was clipped by 3 bases and J by 0 bases, with 12 bases between them.

CDR3 DNA sequence: TGTGCCAGTAGTACCCTGTCCGGGACTCTTGATACGCAGTATTTT. Its protein product is CASSTLSGTLDTQYF. The V gene is TRBV19, the J gene TRBJ2-3; D is perhaps TRBD2 (6 bases). The V end lost 4 bases, the J end lost 6 bases, and 17 bases lay between the germline ends. CDR1 and CDR2 from the germline V gene are LNHDA and SQIVND (reference sequence). The CDR3 has 15 residues.

V usage is TRBV11-2 and J usage is TRBJ2-2; D unclear. CDR3 size: 13 residues. CDR1 is SGHAT and CDR2 is FQNNGV in the germline V gene. The V end lost 3 bases, the J end lost 3 bases, and 5 bases lay between the germline ends. CDR3: CASSFIHTGELFF. The CDR3 DNA is TGTGCCAGCAGCTTTATTCACACCGGGGAGCTGTTTTTT. The whole variable domain, filled in from reference TRBV11-2 and TRBJ2-2, reads EAGVAQSPRYKIIEKRQSVAFWCNPISGHATLYWYQQILGQGPKLLIQFQNNGVVDDSQLPKDRFSAERLKGVDSTLKIQPAKLEDSAVYLCASSFIHTGELFFGEGSRLTVL.

The genes are TRBV4-2 and TRBJ2-6, with 7 bases lining up with TRBD1. The CDR3 totals 19 residues. V lost 0 bases, J lost 4 bases, and 12 bases stayed unmatched. Germline V gives CDR1 LGHNA, CDR2 YNFKEQ. In DNA, the CDR3 is TGTGCCAGCAGCCAAGATCGTCAGGGGGTAATATCCGGGGCCAACGTCCTGACTTTC. Protein sequence: CASSQDRQGVISGANVLTF.

The DNA of the CDR3 is TGTGCCAGCAGCAAGGACCGGGACAAGGGAGGCTACACCTTC. It is translated as CASSKDRDKGGYTF. The chain carries TRBV21-1 and TRBJ1-2; the D segment call TRBD1 is taken from the table without a DNA check. TRBV21-1 represents a pseudogene. This CDR3 is built from 14 residues.

This clone has a single count. For the CDR3, the DNA is TGCGCCAGCAGTGAGGGGACAGTGAAGACACCCCTCCACTTT. This sequence encodes CASSEGTVKTPLHF. The rearrangement uses TRBV10-1 and TRBJ1-6, with 7 nucleotides matching TRBD1. Germline CDR1 is WNHNN and CDR2 is SYGVQD (reference sequence). This CDR3 has 14 residues. The V segment lost 2 bases and the J segment 11 bases; nucleotides outside the gene matches: 6.

The gene calls are TRBV5-5 and TRBJ1-2; 9 nucleotides align to TRBD1. This CDR3 is 15 amino acids long. Looked up from germline, CDR1 is SGHKS and CDR2 is YYEKEE (reference sequence). V gave up 4 bases and J gave up 5 bases; unmatched junction bases: 9. CDR3 amino acids: CASSRQGEVGYGYTF. The CDR3 coding sequence is TGTGCCAGCAGCCGACAGGGGGAAGTAGGGTATGGCTACACCTTC.

The chain joins TRBV24-1 to TRBJ2-3, with 7 bases identical to TRBD1. The V gene's germline CDR1 is KGHDR and CDR2 SFDVKD. The CDR3 length is 15 residues. The J segment lost 4 bases and the V segment lost 2 bases, leaving 5 bases of the junction unmatched. The CDR3 bases are TGTGCCACCAGTGATTACACAGGGGCTGCAGATACGCAGTATTTT. Its protein is CATSDYTGAADTQYF.

This clone was found a few times. The chain couples TRBV5-4 to TRBJ1-1; 7 bases are a match to TRBD1. Germline V lookup: CDR1 SGHNT, CDR2 YYREEE (reference sequence). This CDR3 region has 14 residues. V trimming: 5 bases; J trimming: 1 base; junction bases outside the gene matches: 5. In DNA, the CDR3 is TGTGCCAGCAGTAGGGGGACAGAGAACACTGAAGCTTTCTTT. It yields the protein CASSRGTENTEAFF.

The chain couples TRBV19 to TRBJ1-2, with 11 bases identical to TRBD1. Looked up from germline, CDR1 is LNHDA and CDR2 is SQIVND (reference sequence). Trimming at V came to 8 bases and at J to 8 bases, leaving 7 bases not matched to a gene. CDR3 length: 13 residues. CDR3 nucleotide sequence: TGTGCCAGTCAGGACAGGGGGCTAGGAGGCTACACCTTC. It is translated as CASQDRGLGGYTF.

CDR3: CASSHGGTDTQYF. In DNA, the CDR3 is TGTGCCAGCAGTCACGGAGGGACAGATACGCAGTATTTT. The V gene is TRBV28, the J gene TRBJ2-3, with D perhaps matching TRBD2 (6 bases). This CDR3 has 13 amino acids. V lost 5 bases and J lost 3, with 9 bases in between. Germline V gene lookup returns CDR1 MDHEN and CDR2 SYDVKM.

This clone appeared a few times. The chain links TRBV5-1 to TRBJ2-2; D might be TRBD1 (6 bases). This CDR3 region has 15 residues. V was shortened by 7 bases and J by 5 bases, with 18 bases between the two germline ends. Germline CDR1 is SGHRS and CDR2 is YFSETQ. CDR3 in amino acids: CASDLGASGTGELFF. The CDR3 DNA follows: TGCGCCAGCGACCTGGGGGCCAGTGGGACCGGGGAGCTGTTTTTT.

The genes are TRBV3-1 (or the pseudogene TRBV3-2) and TRBJ1-1; TRBD1 aligns across 9 bases. Germline values: CDR1 LGHDT, CDR2 YNNKEL (reference sequence). The J segment lost 8 bases and the V segment lost 7 bases, leaving 2 bases of the junction unmatched. The CDR3 has 11 residues. The CDR3 here is CASNRGQEAFF. The CDR3 coding sequence is TGTGCCAGCAACAGGGGGCAAGAAGCTTTCTTT.

The gene calls are TRBV7-2 and TRBJ2-7; unclear D gene. Trimming stripped 5 bases from V and 0 bases from J, with 5 bases between. The CDR3 consists of 12 residues. CDR1 and CDR2 from the germline V gene are SGHTA and FQGNSA. CDR3: CASSPSSYEQYF. DNA of the CDR3: TGTGCCAGCAGCCCGAGCTCCTACGAGCAGTACTTC.

The sample holds one count of this clone. This chain connects TRBV19 to TRBJ2-1; 7 nucleotides agree with TRBD1. Germline V gives CDR1 LNHDA, CDR2 SQIVND (reference sequence). CDR3 size: 18 residues. The V gene end was trimmed by 5 bases and the J gene end by 0 bases; junction bases not matched to a gene: 13. The CDR3 DNA reads as TGTGCCAGTAGTTCAAGGGAGACAGGGCGGAGCTCCTACAATGAGCAGTTCTTC. Translating gives CASSSRETGRSSYNEQFF.

The rearrangement uses TRBV5-4 and TRBJ1-1, with TRBD1 identical over 9 bases. V shed 2 bases and J 4 bases; nucleotides not matched to a gene: 6. This CDR3 is built from 15 residues. CDR1 and CDR2 (germline): SGHNT, YYREEE (reference sequence). CDR3 loop: CASSLQGARGTEAFF. The CDR3, as DNA: TGTGCCAGCAGCTTACAGGGGGCAAGGGGCACTGAAGCTTTCTTT. Together with reference TRBV5-4 and TRBJ1-1, the CDR3 gives the full variable domain: ETGVTQSPTHLIKTRGQQVTLRCSSQSGHNTVSWYQQALGQGPQFIFQYYREEENGRGNFPPRFSGLQFPNYSSELNVNALELDDSALYLCASSLQGARGTEAFFGQGTRLTVV.

The rearrangement links TRBV4-1 to TRBJ1-1, with no clear D. Germline CDR1 reads MGHRA; CDR2 reads YSYEKL. The CDR3 totals 15 residues. The V end lost 4 bases, the J end lost 4 bases, and 16 bases lay between the germline ends. The CDR3, as DNA: TGCGCCAGCAGCCCGTCCCCCCAGGCCCGCACTGAAGCTTTCTTT. Encoded protein: CASSPSPQARTEAFF.